Listed below are T cell receptor beta chains from one sample, sequenced in a study of radiotherapy plus CTLA-4 blockade in lung cancer. Here immunoSEQ multiplex PCR was the method, and the copy in TCRdb shows in-frame clones only, minus some. Of some 110,000 clones listed, about 83% are singletons. This sample comprised peripheral blood, obtained from a patient treated with radiotherapy plus ipilimumab. The receptor set was obtained from a human donor with non-small cell lung cancer who had a partial response to radiotherapy plus ipilimumab. Both conserved end residues are part of each CDR3. Each record gives: clone size, V gene, J gene, D gene, CDR3 DNA, CDR3 protein. A D gene is named only where the DNA matches it firmly. Clone size is not always given. Where it is, it says once, few, many or a class for expanded clones.

>NA|TRBV11-1|TRBJ1-1|NA
TGTGCCAGCAGCTTGACAGGTGGCACTGAAGCTTTCTTT
CASSLTGGTEAFF
>NA|TRBV5-1|TRBJ2-1|NA
TGCGCCAGCAGCCGCTCCAGCAATGAGCAGTTCTTC
CASSRSSNEQFF
>NA|TRBV4-2|TRBJ2-3|TRBD2
TGTGCCAGCACCCCGGAGGATAGCGGGAGTCGTGGTACGCAGTATTTT
CASTPEDSGSRGTQYF
>once|TRBV2|TRBJ2-3|NA
TGTGCCAGCAGTGAATCGGACTCGCACACAGATACGCAGTATTTT
CASSESDSHTDTQYF
>NA|TRBV5-8|TRBJ2-3|TRBD1
TGTGCCAGCAGCCCGATTGGGGACAGGGGGCTCACAGATACGCAGTATTTT
CASSPIGDRGLTDTQYF
>NA|TRBV9|TRBJ2-5|NA
TGTGCCAGCAGCGTAGGGACTTACCAAGAGACCCAGTACTTC
CASSVGTYQETQYF
>NA|TRBV4-2|TRBJ2-3|NA
TGTGCCAGCAGCCCTACCCCACTAGCTGGCACAGATACGCAGTATTTT
CASSPTPLAGTDTQYF
>NA|TRBV9|TRBJ2-1|TRBD2
TGTGCCAGCAGCGTAACTAGCGGGAGTCTCTATGAGCAGTTCTTC
CASSVTSGSLYEQFF
>once|TRBV27|TRBJ1-2|NA
TGTGCCAGCACCGTCCGGGGGGAAGATGGCTACACCTTC
CASTVRGEDGYTF
>NA|TRBV19|TRBJ1-1|NA
TGTGCCAGTAGAGGACAGATGAACACTGAAGCTTTCTTT
CASRGQMNTEAFF
>once|TRBV28|TRBJ2-7|TRBD2
TGTGCCAGCAGTTTAACCGGGCGGGGGATGACTTACGCCCACGAGCAGTACTTC
CASSLTGRGMTYAHEQYF
>NA|TRBV18|TRBJ2-5|NA
TGTGCCAGCTCCTTTTCGGGTCCCGGAGAGACCCAGTACTTC
CASSFSGPGETQYF
>NA|TRBV28|TRBJ1-5|TRBD1
TGTGCCAGCAGGGATACAGGGGACAATCAGCCCCAGCATTTT
CASRDTGDNQPQHF
>NA|TRBV11-3|TRBJ1-1|NA
TGTGCCAGCAGCTTAGGGGCCTCCGGCACTGAAGCTTTCTTT
CASSLGASGTEAFF
>NA|TRBV20-1|TRBJ1-2|NA
TGCAGTGCTAGTTCCGGAGGCCGCTACACCTTC
CSASSGGRYTF
>NA|TRBV27|TRBJ2-2|NA
TGTGCCAGCAGCCAAGGGGGTATAGGCACCGGGGAGCTGTTTTTT
CASSQGGIGTGELFF
>once|TRBV9|TRBJ1-1|NA
TGTGCCAGCACCCCTTGGGGACAAAGTCAAAACACTGAAGCTTTCTTT
CASTPWGQSQNTEAFF
>NA|TRBV19|TRBJ2-2|NA
TGTGCCAGTAGTATAGGGGGCCTCAGCGGGGAGCTGTTTTTT
CASSIGGLSGELFF
>NA|TRBV2|TRBJ2-1|NA
TGTGCCAGCAGTGAGGAGCGAACATCCTACAATGAGCAGTTCTTC
CASSEERTSYNEQFF
>once|TRBV28|TRBJ2-7|NA
TGTGCCAGCAGTTTCTCGGGGATCGGGGGCTACGAGCAGTACTTC
CASSFSGIGGYEQYF